This TCR beta chain was recorded in a study of shared clonotypes between healthy human individuals. CDR3 length: 15 amino acids. Repertoires were generated with immunoSEQ multiplex PCR, while TCRdb's copy carries only in-frame clones and drops some. The sample lists 1.4 million or so clones, just under 99% occurring once. The sequence came from a man aged 25-45 years in good health. The sequenced sample was naive CD4+ T cells sorted from blood. Subset meaning: CD45RA+ positively selected. This chain uses TRBV1 with TRBJ1-1; the D call in the table, TRBD1, was not verified against the DNA. TRBV1 is termed a pseudogene. CDR3 amino acids: CTSSPVVTGNTEAFF. DNA of the CDR3: TGCACCAGCAGCCCGGTGGTGACAGGCAACACTGAAGCTTTCTTT.